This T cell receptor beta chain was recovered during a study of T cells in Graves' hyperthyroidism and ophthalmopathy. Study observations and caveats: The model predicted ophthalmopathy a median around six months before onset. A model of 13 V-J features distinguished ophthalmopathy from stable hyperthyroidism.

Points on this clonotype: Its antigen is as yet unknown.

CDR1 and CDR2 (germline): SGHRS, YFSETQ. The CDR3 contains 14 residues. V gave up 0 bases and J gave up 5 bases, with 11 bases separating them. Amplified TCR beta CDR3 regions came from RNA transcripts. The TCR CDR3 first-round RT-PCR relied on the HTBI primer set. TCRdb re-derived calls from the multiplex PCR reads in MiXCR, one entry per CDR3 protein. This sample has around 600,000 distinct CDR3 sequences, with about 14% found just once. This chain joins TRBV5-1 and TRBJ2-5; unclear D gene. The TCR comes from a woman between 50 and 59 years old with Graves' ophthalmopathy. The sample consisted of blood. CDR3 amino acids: CASSLGQSEETQYF. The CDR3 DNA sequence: TGCGCCAGCAGCTTGGGGCAGAGCGAGGAGACCCAGTACTTC. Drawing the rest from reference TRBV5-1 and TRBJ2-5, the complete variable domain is KAGVTQTPRYLIKTRGQQVTLSCSPISGHRSVSWYQQTPGQGLQFLFEYFSETQRNKGNFPGRFSGRQFSNSRSEMNVSTLELGDSALYLCASSLGQSEETQYFGPGTRLLVL.